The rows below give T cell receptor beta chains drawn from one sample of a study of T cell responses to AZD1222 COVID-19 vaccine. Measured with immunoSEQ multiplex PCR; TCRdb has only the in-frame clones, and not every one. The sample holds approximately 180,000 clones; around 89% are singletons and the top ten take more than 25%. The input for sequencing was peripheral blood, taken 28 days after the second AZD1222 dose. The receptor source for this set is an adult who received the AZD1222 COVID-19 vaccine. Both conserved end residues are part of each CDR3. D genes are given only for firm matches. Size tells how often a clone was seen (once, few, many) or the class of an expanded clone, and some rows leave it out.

cdr3_nt: TGTGCCAGCAGCCCTCGACAGGCCCGCCATGAGCAGTTCTTC; cdr3_aa: CASSPRQARHEQFF; d_call: -; j_call: TRBJ2-1; v_call: TRBV7-2; clone_size: -
cdr3_nt: TGTGCCAGCAGCGTGGCTGCAGACAGCCAAGGCTACGAGCAGTACTTC; cdr3_aa: CASSVAADSQGYEQYF; d_call: -; j_call: TRBJ2-7; v_call: TRBV9; clone_size: -
cdr3_nt: TGCAGCGTTCCAGAATCAGGGATCGAGACCCAGTACTTC; cdr3_aa: CSVPESGIETQYF; d_call: -; j_call: TRBJ2-5; v_call: TRBV29-1; clone_size: -
cdr3_nt: TGCGCCAGCAGCCACCCCACGGTGGGACGGAGGGGTCGGGAGACCCAGTACTTC; cdr3_aa: CASSHPTVGRRGRETQYF; d_call: -; j_call: TRBJ2-5; v_call: TRBV4-1; clone_size: few
cdr3_nt: TGTGCCAGCAGCCAAGCAGGGAACAATCAGCCCCAGCATTTT; cdr3_aa: CASSQAGNNQPQHF; d_call: -; j_call: TRBJ1-5; v_call: TRBV3-1/TRBV3-2; clone_size: -
cdr3_nt: TGTGCCAGCTCACCAAAGGGTCTTCCCCTCGCCTACGAGCAGTACTTC; cdr3_aa: CASSPKGLPLAYEQYF; d_call: -; j_call: TRBJ2-7; v_call: TRBV18; clone_size: -
cdr3_nt: TGTGCCAGCAGCTTAGCGGGGGCTGGGCAGAGCGAGCAGTACTTC; cdr3_aa: CASSLAGAGQSEQYF; d_call: -; j_call: TRBJ2-7; v_call: TRBV7-2; clone_size: few
cdr3_nt: TGTGCCAGCAGTCAACGAGGCGGCCTCGTGGATACGCAGTATTTT; cdr3_aa: CASSQRGGLVDTQYF; d_call: -; j_call: TRBJ2-3; v_call: TRBV6-5; clone_size: -
cdr3_nt: TGTGCCAGCTCACAAGTACAGGGTCAAGAGACCCAGTACTTC; cdr3_aa: CASSQVQGQETQYF; d_call: -; j_call: TRBJ2-5; v_call: TRBV18; clone_size: -
cdr3_nt: TGTGCCAGTAGTATGCTAGCGGGAGGGCCCTACCGTGAGCAGTACTTC; cdr3_aa: CASSMLAGGPYREQYF; d_call: TRBD2; j_call: TRBJ2-7; v_call: TRBV19; clone_size: once
cdr3_nt: TGTGCCAGCAGCTTAGCGATAGGCCAATACAATGAGCAGTTCTTC; cdr3_aa: CASSLAIGQYNEQFF; d_call: -; j_call: TRBJ2-1; v_call: TRBV7-9; clone_size: -
cdr3_nt: TGTGCCAGCAGCCCGACAGGGGAGGCGACTGAAGCTTTCTTT; cdr3_aa: CASSPTGEATEAFF; d_call: TRBD1; j_call: TRBJ1-1; v_call: TRBV7-3; clone_size: -
cdr3_nt: TGTGCCATCAGTGAGTCGGACAGGGCGGGGGCCAACGTCCTGACTTTC; cdr3_aa: CAISESDRAGANVLTF; d_call: TRBD1; j_call: TRBJ2-6; v_call: TRBV10-3; clone_size: -
cdr3_nt: TGTGCCTCAGGTGGGGTACCCTCCTACAATGAGCAGTTCTTC; cdr3_aa: CASGGVPSYNEQFF; d_call: -; j_call: TRBJ2-1; v_call: TRBV6-5; clone_size: -
cdr3_nt: TGTGCCAGCAGCGTCGGTGTACAAGAGACCCAGTACTTC; cdr3_aa: CASSVGVQETQYF; d_call: -; j_call: TRBJ2-5; v_call: TRBV9; clone_size: -
cdr3_nt: TGTGCCAGAAGCGGACGCGGGATTCATGAGCAGTTCTTC; cdr3_aa: CARSGRGIHEQFF; d_call: -; j_call: TRBJ2-1; v_call: TRBV5-3; clone_size: -
cdr3_nt: TGTGCCAGCAGCTTATTCCCGGGGTTAGCCTACGAGCAGTACTTC; cdr3_aa: CASSLFPGLAYEQYF; d_call: -; j_call: TRBJ2-7; v_call: TRBV5-6; clone_size: -
cdr3_nt: TGTGCCAGCAGGGCCGGGACAGCCTCCTACGAGCAGTACTTC; cdr3_aa: CASRAGTASYEQYF; d_call: TRBD1; j_call: TRBJ2-7; v_call: TRBV7-8; clone_size: -
cdr3_nt: TGTGCCAGCAGCCTGAACTATGGCTACACCTTC; cdr3_aa: CASSLNYGYTF; d_call: -; j_call: TRBJ1-2; v_call: TRBV3-1/TRBV3-2; clone_size: -
cdr3_nt: TGTGCCAGCAGCTTATGGGGGTCTGGGGCCAACGTCCTGACTTTC; cdr3_aa: CASSLWGSGANVLTF; d_call: -; j_call: TRBJ2-6; v_call: TRBV7-9; clone_size: few
cdr3_nt: TGTGCCAGCAGCACCCGGACAGGGAAGAACACTGAAGCTTTCTTT; cdr3_aa: CASSTRTGKNTEAFF; d_call: TRBD1; j_call: TRBJ1-1; v_call: TRBV5-4; clone_size: -
cdr3_nt: TGCAGCGTGAACAGGGGCCCCGGCTACACCTTC; cdr3_aa: CSVNRGPGYTF; d_call: TRBD1; j_call: TRBJ1-2; v_call: TRBV29-1; clone_size: -
cdr3_nt: TGTGCCAGCCTAGGGAGAAGGAATGAGCAGTTCTTC; cdr3_aa: CASLGRRNEQFF; d_call: -; j_call: TRBJ2-1; v_call: TRBV3-1/TRBV3-2; clone_size: -
cdr3_nt: TGCGCCAGCAGCCAGGGGGCTGCTAGCGGGAGGCGTTACAATGAGCAGTTCTTC; cdr3_aa: CASSQGAASGRRYNEQFF; d_call: TRBD2; j_call: TRBJ2-1; v_call: TRBV4-1; clone_size: -
cdr3_nt: TGTGCCAGCAGTGACGCGGGCTCTGGGGCCAACGTCCTGACTTTC; cdr3_aa: CASSDAGSGANVLTF; d_call: -; j_call: TRBJ2-6; v_call: TRBV6-4; clone_size: -
cdr3_nt: TGTGCCAGCAGCTACGGCTTTAGCGCAGAGAGGGAGGAGTATTTT; cdr3_aa: CASSYGFSAEREEYF; d_call: -; j_call: TRBJ2-3; v_call: TRBV7-2; clone_size: few
cdr3_nt: TGTGCCAGCTCACTCTCAGCGGGAGGGCAGTTGGAGACCCAGTACTTC; cdr3_aa: CASSLSAGGQLETQYF; d_call: TRBD2; j_call: TRBJ2-5; v_call: TRBV18; clone_size: -
cdr3_nt: TGCGCCAGCAGCCATCCAAAAGCGGGAGGCAACATTCAGTACTTC; cdr3_aa: CASSHPKAGGNIQYF; d_call: TRBD2; j_call: TRBJ2-4; v_call: TRBV4-3; clone_size: -
cdr3_nt: TGTGCCAGTCGTTCGGGGCTCCCCCTTAGTAGCAATCAGCCCCAGCATTTT; cdr3_aa: CASRSGLPLSSNQPQHF; d_call: -; j_call: TRBJ1-5; v_call: TRBV19; clone_size: few